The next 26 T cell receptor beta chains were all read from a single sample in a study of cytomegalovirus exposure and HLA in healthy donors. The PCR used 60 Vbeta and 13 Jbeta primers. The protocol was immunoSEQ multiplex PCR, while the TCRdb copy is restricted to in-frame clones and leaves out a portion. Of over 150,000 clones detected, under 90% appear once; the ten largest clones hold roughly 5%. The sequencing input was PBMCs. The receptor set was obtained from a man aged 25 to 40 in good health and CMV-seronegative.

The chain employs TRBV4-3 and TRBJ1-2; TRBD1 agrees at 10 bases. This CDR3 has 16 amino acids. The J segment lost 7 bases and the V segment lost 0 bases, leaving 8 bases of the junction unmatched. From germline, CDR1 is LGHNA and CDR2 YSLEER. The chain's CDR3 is CASSQDSARDRGGYTF. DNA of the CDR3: TGCGCCAGCAGCCAAGATTCCGCCAGGGACAGGGGTGGCTACACCTTC.

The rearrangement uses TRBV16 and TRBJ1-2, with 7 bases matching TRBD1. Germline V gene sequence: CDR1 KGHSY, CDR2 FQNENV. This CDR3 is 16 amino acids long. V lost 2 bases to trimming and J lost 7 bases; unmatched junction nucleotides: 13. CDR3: CASSQNKGASNAGYTF. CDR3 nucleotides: TGTGCCAGCAGCCAAAATAAGGGGGCTTCGAATGCTGGCTACACCTTC. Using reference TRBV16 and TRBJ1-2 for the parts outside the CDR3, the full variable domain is GEEVAQTPKHLVRGEGQKAKLYCAPIKGHSYVFWYQQVLKNEFKFLISFQNENVFDETGMPKERFSAKCLPNSPCSLEIQATKLEDSAVYFCASSQNKGASNAGYTFGSGTRLTVV.

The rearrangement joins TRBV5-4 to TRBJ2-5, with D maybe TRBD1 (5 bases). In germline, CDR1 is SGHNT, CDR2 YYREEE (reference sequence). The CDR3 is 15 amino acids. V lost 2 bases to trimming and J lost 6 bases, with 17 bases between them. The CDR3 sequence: CASSFAGLDIKTQYF. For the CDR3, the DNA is TGTGCCAGCAGCTTTGCAGGGTTGGATATTAAGACCCAGTACTTC.

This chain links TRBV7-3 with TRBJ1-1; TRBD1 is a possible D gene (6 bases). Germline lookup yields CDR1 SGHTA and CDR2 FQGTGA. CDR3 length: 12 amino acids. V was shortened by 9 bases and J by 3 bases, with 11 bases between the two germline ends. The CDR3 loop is CARGGVDTEAFF. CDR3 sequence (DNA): TGTGCCAGAGGGGGAGTGGACACTGAAGCTTTCTTT.

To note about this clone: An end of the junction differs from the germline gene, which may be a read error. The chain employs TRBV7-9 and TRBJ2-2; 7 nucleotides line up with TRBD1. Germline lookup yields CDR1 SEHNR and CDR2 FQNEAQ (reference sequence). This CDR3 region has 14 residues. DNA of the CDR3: TGTGCCAGCAGGTTAGGGGGCGGAACCGGGGAGCTGTTTTTT. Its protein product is CASRLGGGTGELFF.

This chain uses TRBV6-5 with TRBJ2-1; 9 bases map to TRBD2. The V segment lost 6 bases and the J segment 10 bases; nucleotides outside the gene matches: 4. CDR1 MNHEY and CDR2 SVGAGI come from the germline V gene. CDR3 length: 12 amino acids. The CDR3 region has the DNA TGTGCCAGCAGGGGCGGGAGGGAAGAGCAGTTCTTC. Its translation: CASRGGREEQFF.

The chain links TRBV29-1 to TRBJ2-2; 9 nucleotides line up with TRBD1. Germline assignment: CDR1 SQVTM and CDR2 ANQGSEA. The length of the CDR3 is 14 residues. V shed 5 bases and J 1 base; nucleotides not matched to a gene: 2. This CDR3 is CSVWTGENTGELFF. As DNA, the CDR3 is TGCAGCGTTTGGACAGGGGAGAACACCGGGGAGCTGTTTTTT.

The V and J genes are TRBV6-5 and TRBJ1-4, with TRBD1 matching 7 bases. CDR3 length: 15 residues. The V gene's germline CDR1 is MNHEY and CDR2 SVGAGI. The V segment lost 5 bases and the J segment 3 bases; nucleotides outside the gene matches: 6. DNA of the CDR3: TGTGCCAGCAGTAGGGACAGCCTCCCTAATGAAAAACTGTTTTTT. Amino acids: CASSRDSLPNEKLFF.

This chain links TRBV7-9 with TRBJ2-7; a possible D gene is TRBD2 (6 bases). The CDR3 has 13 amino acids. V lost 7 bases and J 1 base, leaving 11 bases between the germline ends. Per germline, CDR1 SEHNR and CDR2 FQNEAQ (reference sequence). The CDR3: CASTPGTSYEQYF. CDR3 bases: TGTGCCAGCACTCCTGGGACTTCCTACGAGCAGTACTTC.

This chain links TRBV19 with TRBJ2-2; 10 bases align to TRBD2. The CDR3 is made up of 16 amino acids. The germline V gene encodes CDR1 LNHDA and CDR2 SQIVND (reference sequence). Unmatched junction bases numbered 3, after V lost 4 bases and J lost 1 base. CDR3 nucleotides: TGTGCCAGTAGTAAGGGACTAGCGCTGAACACCGGGGAGCTGTTTTTT. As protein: CASSKGLALNTGELFF.

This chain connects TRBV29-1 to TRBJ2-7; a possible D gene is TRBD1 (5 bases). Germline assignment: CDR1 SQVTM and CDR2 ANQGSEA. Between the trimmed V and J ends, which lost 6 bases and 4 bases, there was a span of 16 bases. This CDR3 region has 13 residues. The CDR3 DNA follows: TGCAGCGTAGCCCGACAGATAGATTACGAGCAGTACTTC. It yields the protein CSVARQIDYEQYF.

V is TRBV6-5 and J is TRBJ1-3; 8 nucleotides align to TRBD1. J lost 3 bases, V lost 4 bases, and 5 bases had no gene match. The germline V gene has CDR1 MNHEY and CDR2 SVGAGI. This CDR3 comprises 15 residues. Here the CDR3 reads CASSLDRESGNTIYF. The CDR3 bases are TGTGCCAGCAGTTTGGACAGGGAAAGTGGAAACACCATATATTTT.

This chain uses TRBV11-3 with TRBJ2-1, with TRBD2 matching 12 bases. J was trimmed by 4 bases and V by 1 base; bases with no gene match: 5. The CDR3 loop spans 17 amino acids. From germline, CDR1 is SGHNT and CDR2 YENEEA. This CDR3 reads CASSLGALAGGYNEQFF. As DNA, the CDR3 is TGTGCCAGCAGCTTAGGGGCCCTAGCGGGAGGGTACAATGAGCAGTTCTTC.

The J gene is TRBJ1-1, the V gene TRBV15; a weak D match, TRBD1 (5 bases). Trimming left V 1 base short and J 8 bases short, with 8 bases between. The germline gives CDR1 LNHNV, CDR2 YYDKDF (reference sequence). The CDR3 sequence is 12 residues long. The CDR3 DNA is TGTGCCACCAGCAGAGTGGGGCAGGAAGCTTTCTTT. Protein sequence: CATSRVGQEAFF.

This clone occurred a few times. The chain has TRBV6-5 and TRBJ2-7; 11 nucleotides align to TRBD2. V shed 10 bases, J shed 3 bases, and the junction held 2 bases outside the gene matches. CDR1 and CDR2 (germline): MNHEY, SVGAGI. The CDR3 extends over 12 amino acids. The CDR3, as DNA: TGTGCCACCACTAGCGGGGGCTACGAGCAGTACTTC. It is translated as CATTSGGYEQYF.

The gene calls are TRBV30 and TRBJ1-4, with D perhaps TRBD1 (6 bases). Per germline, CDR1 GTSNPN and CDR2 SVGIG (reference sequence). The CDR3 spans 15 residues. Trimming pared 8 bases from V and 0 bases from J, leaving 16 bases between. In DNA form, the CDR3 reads TGTGCCGGGGGGGCCGGGACCCCAACTAATGAAAAACTGTTTTTT. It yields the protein CAGGAGTPTNEKLFF.

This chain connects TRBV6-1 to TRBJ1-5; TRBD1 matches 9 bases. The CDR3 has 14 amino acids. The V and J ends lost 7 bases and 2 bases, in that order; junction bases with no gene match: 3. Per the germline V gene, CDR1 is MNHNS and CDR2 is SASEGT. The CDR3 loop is CASIRDRGNQPQHF. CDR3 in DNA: TGTGCCAGCATCCGGGACAGGGGCAATCAGCCCCAGCATTTT.

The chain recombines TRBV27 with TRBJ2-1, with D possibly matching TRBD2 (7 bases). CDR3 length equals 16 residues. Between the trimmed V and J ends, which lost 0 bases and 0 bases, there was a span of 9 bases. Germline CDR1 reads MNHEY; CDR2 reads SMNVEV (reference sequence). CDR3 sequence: CASSLSGGPSYNEQFF. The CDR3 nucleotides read TGTGCCAGCAGTTTATCGGGGGGGCCCTCCTACAATGAGCAGTTCTTC.

The CDR3 spells CASSSPSYRDSYSPLHF. The CDR3 coding sequence is TGTGCCAGCAGTTCCCCCTCCTACAGGGATTCCTATTCACCCCTCCACTTT. The chain employs TRBV28 and TRBJ1-6; D is perhaps TRBD1 (6 bases). The CDR3 is 17 residues long. Germline V gene data show CDR1 as MDHEN and CDR2 as SYDVKM. V was clipped by 4 bases and J by 8 bases, with 21 bases between them. Full variable domain (remainder filled in from reference TRBV28 and TRBJ1-6): DVKVTQSSRYLVKRTGEKVFLECVQDMDHENMFWYRQDPGLGLRLIYFSYDVKMKEKGDIPEGYSVSREKKERFSLILESASTNQTSMYLCASSSPSYRDSYSPLHFGNGTRLTVT.

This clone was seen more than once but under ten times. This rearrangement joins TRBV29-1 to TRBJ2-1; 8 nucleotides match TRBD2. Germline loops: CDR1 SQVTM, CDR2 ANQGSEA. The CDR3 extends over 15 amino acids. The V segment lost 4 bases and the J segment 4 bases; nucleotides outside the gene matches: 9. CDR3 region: CSVGPGGVHYNEQFF. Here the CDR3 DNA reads TGCAGCGTTGGCCCCGGGGGGGTCCATTACAATGAGCAGTTCTTC.

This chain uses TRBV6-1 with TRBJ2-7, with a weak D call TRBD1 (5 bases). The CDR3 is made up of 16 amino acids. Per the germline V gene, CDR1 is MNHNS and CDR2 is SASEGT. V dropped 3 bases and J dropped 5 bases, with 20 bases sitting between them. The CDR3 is CASSEQQGNGINEQYF. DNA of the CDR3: TGTGCCAGCAGTGAGCAGCAGGGAAATGGAATTAACGAGCAGTACTTC.

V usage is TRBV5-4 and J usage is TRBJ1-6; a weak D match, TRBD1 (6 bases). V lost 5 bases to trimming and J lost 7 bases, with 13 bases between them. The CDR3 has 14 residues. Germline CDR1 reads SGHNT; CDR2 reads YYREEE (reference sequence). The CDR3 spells CASRPTGSNSPLHF. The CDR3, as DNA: TGTGCCAGCAGACCGACAGGTTCCAATTCACCCCTCCACTTT. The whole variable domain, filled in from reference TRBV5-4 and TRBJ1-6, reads ETGVTQSPTHLIKTRGQQVTLRCSSQSGHNTVSWYQQALGQGPQFIFQYYREEENGRGNFPPRFSGLQFPNYSSELNVNALELDDSALYLCASRPTGSNSPLHFGNGTRLTVT.

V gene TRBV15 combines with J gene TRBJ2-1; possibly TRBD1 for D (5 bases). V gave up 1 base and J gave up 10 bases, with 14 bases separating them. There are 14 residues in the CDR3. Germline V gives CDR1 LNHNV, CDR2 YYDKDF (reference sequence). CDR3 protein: CATSRVIGEGEQFF. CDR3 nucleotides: TGTGCCACCAGCAGAGTAATAGGGGAAGGCGAGCAGTTCTTC. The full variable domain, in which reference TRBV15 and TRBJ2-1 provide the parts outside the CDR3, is DAMVIQNPRYQVTQFGKPVTLSCSQTLNHNVMYWYQQKSSQAPKLLFHYYDKDFNNEADTPDNFQSRRPNTSFCFLDIRSPGLGDTAMYLCATSRVIGEGEQFFGPGTRLTVL.

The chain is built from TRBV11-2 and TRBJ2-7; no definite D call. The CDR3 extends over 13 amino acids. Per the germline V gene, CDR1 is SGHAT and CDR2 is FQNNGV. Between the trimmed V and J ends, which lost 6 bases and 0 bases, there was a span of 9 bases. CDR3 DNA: TGTGCCAGCAGACAGTTCAGCTCCTACGAGCAGTACTTC. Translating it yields CASRQFSSYEQYF.

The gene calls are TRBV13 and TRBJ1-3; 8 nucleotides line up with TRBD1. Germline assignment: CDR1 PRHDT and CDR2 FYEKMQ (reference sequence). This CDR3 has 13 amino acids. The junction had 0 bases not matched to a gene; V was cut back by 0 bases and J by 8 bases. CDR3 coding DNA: TGTGCCAGCAGCTTAGGACAGGGGGACACCATATATTTT. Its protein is CASSLGQGDTIYF.

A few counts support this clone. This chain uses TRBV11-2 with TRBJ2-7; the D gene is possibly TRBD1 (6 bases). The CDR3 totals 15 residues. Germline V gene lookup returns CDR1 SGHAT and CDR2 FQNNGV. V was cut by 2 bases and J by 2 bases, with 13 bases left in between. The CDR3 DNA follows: TGTGCCAGCAGCTTACATCCGGGACAAACCTACGAGCAGTACTTC. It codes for CASSLHPGQTYEQYF. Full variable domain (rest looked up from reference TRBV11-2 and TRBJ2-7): EAGVAQSPRYKIIEKRQSVAFWCNPISGHATLYWYQQILGQGPKLLIQFQNNGVVDDSQLPKDRFSAERLKGVDSTLKIQPAKLEDSAVYLCASSLHPGQTYEQYFGPGTRLTVT.